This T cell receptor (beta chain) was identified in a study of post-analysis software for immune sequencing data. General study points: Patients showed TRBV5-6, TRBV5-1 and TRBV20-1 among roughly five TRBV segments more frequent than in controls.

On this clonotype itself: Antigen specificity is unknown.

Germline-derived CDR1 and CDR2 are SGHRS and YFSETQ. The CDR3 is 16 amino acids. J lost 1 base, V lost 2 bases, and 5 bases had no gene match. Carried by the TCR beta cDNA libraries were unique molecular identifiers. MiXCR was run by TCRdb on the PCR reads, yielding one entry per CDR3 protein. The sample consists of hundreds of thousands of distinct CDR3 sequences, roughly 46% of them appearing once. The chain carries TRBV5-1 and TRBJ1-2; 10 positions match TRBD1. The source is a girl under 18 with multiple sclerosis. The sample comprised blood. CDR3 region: CASSLEGQGYNYGYTF. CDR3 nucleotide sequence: TGCGCCAGCAGCTTAGAGGGACAGGGGTATAACTATGGCTACACCTTC.